This record covers a single T cell receptor beta chain. How the authors handled the data: Amplification of reference gene primers was used by the study to estimate nucleated cell counts. Assay used: immunoSEQ multiplex PCR; TCRdb lists only in-frame clones, some missing. The D gene and trimming were derived from the DNA, and the V and J assignments and clone size from that table. In the table there are 55,000 to 80,000 clones, approximately 88% of which are singletons. The sample originates from a study of blood T cell repertoires in COVID-19. Study at large: Samples came from the United States, Italy and Spain, spanning acute and convalescent COVID-19. The cDNA or gDNA used as material had been derived from T cells, B-cell-depleted T cells, or PBMCs.

This CDR3 has 13 amino acids. The germline gives CDR1 SGHVS, CDR2 FQNEAQ. The V gene end was trimmed by 4 bases and the J gene end by 8 bases; junction bases not matched to a gene: 4. Sequences were obtained from peripheral blood. The source of this sequence is a woman aged 55 to 70 with acute or convalescent COVID-19. This chain connects TRBV7-8 to TRBJ1-5; 8 nucleotides agree with TRBD1. The CDR3 bases are TGTGCCAGCAGCTCGGGACAGGCCGAGCCCCAGCATTTT. This translates into CASSSGQAEPQHF.